The 4 T cell receptor beta chains given below trace back to one sample, sequenced in a study of cytomegalovirus exposure and HLA in healthy donors. PCR used 60 Vbeta primers and 13 Jbeta primers. Data came from immunoSEQ multiplex PCR; TCRdb stores just in-frame clones and leaves some out. Here the sample spans 120,000 to 150,000 clones, roughly 80% being singletons. Source material: PBMCs. The receptors were gathered from a woman in her 50s in good health and CMV-seropositive.

The chain couples TRBV30 to TRBJ1-5; 8 positions agree with TRBD1. Germline CDR1 GTSNPN, CDR2 SVGIG (reference sequence). V dropped 3 bases and J dropped 2; count of bases not matched to a gene: 0. The CDR3 covers 13 residues. This chain's CDR3 is CAWRTGGNQPQHF. CDR3 DNA: TGTGCCTGGAGGACAGGGGGCAATCAGCCCCAGCATTTT.

The chain joins TRBV19 to TRBJ1-1, with D perhaps TRBD1 (5 bases). V shed 3 bases and J shed 1 base, with 12 bases lying between them. CDR3 length: 15 residues. Per the germline V gene, CDR1 is LNHDA and CDR2 is SQIVND (reference sequence). CDR3 nucleotide sequence: TGTGCCAGTAGTATTGACTTACAGGAGAACACTGAAGCTTTCTTT. Its protein is CASSIDLQENTEAFF.

The genes are TRBV5-1 and TRBJ1-4; unclear D gene. Germline V CDR1 and CDR2: SGHRS, YFSETQ. Between the trimmed V and J ends, which lost 4 bases and 3 bases, there was a span of 13 bases. CDR3 size: 15 residues. The CDR3 sequence: CASSGERSANEKLFF. CDR3 coding DNA: TGCGCCAGCAGCGGGGAGCGGAGCGCTAATGAAAAACTGTTTTTT. Full variable domain (missing parts from reference TRBV5-1 and TRBJ1-4): KAGVTQTPRYLIKTRGQQVTLSCSPISGHRSVSWYQQTPGQGLQFLFEYFSETQRNKGNFPGRFSGRQFSNSRSEMNVSTLELGDSALYLCASSGERSANEKLFFGSGTQLSVL.

The J gene is TRBJ1-2, the V gene TRBV5-1, with TRBD1 matching 7 bases. This CDR3 region has 15 residues. The V and J ends lost 1 base and 2 bases, in that order; junction bases with no gene match: 5. In germline, CDR1 is SGHRS, CDR2 YFSETQ. The CDR3 region has the DNA TGCGCCAGCAGCTTGAGTTCGACAGGGAACTATGGCTACACCTTC. Translation: CASSLSSTGNYGYTF.